The 24 T cell receptor beta chains in this list originate from one sample, sequenced in a study of T cell responses to AZD1222 COVID-19 vaccine. Assay: immunoSEQ multiplex PCR; the TCRdb copy retains only in-frame clones and omits some. The profile shows roughly 170,000 clones, roughly nine tenths of them singletons. The source material was peripheral blood, sampled on day 0 of AZD1222 vaccination. These receptors originate from an adult in good health.

The chain has TRBV2 and TRBJ1-1; D perhaps matches TRBD1 (6 bases). CDR1 SNHLY and CDR2 FYNNEI come from the germline V gene. The CDR3 has 14 residues. V lost 2 bases, J lost 5 bases, and 12 bases lay in between. CDR3 residues: CASSETGLRTEAFF. CDR3 in DNA: TGTGCCAGCAGTGAAACAGGGCTGAGGACTGAAGCTTTCTTT.

The chain carries TRBV5-1 and TRBJ2-7; the D gene could be TRBD1 or TRBD2 (5 bases each). V dropped 4 bases and J dropped 2 bases, with 16 bases sitting between them. Germline CDR1 reads SGHRS; CDR2 reads YFSETQ. This CDR3 has 15 amino acids. CDR3 in DNA: TGCGCCAGCAGCATGGGACGAACCTCCACCTACGAGCAGTACTTC. Its protein is CASSMGRTSTYEQYF.

V and J are TRBV10-3 and TRBJ2-7; D gene unclear. The CDR3 covers 14 residues. V gave up 3 bases and J gave up 2 bases, with 11 bases separating them. The germline V gene encodes CDR1 ENHRY and CDR2 SYGVKD. CDR3 residues: CAISDGLTTYEQYF. CDR3 nucleotides: TGTGCCATCAGTGATGGTTTAACTACCTACGAGCAGTACTTC.

The rearrangement uses TRBV28 and TRBJ2-4; D gene unclear. The CDR3 runs 13 residues. V was pared by 7 bases and J by 3 bases, with 10 bases between. Germline V gives CDR1 MDHEN, CDR2 SYDVKM. The CDR3 region has the DNA TGTGCCAGCACCGCGTGGGGCAAAAACATTCAGTACTTC. Protein sequence: CASTAWGKNIQYF.

This sequence joins TRBV5-1 and TRBJ1-1; TRBD1 matches at 10 bases. Germline loops: CDR1 SGHRS, CDR2 YFSETQ. The CDR3 consists of 15 residues. J gave up 5 bases and V 0 bases, and 4 bases lay outside the gene matches. The CDR3 spells CASSLAWDRGTEAFF. The CDR3 coding sequence is TGCGCCAGCAGCTTGGCTTGGGACAGGGGAACTGAAGCTTTCTTT.

J is TRBJ1-5 and V is TRBV28, with D possibly matching TRBD1 (6 bases). Per germline, CDR1 MDHEN and CDR2 SYDVKM. CDR3 length equals 14 residues. The V and J ends lost 4 bases and 2 bases respectively, with 9 bases between them. CDR3 DNA sequence: TGTGCCAGCAGTTCTTGGACAGGCAATCAGCCCCAGCATTTT. Protein product: CASSSWTGNQPQHF.

The gene calls are TRBV5-1 and TRBJ1-1, with 7 bases aligning to TRBD1. Germline assignment: CDR1 SGHRS and CDR2 YFSETQ. CDR3 length: 14 residues. J lost 6 bases, V lost 7 bases, and 12 bases had no gene match. CDR3 in DNA: TGCGCCAGCGAGGGCACAGGGGAAAGCGCTGAAGCTTTCTTT. Residues: CASEGTGESAEAFF.

V is TRBV30 and J is TRBJ2-1, with TRBD1 matching over 7 bases. The germline CDR1 and CDR2 sequences are GTSNPN and SVGIG (reference sequence). Trimming took 4 bases from V and 7 from J; bases not matched to a gene: 7. The CDR3 extends over 13 amino acids. The DNA for the CDR3 is TGTGCCTGGACCTGGGACAGTTTTAATGAGCAGTTCTTC. Translated: CAWTWDSFNEQFF.

This rearrangement joins TRBV5-1 to TRBJ2-5, with D tentatively TRBD1 (5 bases). The germline V gene has CDR1 SGHRS and CDR2 YFSETQ. Deletions cut 0 bases from V and 0 bases from J, with 12 bases between. The CDR3 sequence is 16 residues long. CDR3 region: CASSLGRQRYQETQYF. CDR3 nucleotide sequence: TGCGCCAGCAGCTTGGGACGACAGAGGTACCAAGAGACCCAGTACTTC.

This clone was detected once. The chain joins TRBV7-2 to TRBJ1-1, with a weak D call TRBD1 (6 bases). Per the germline V gene, CDR1 is SGHTA and CDR2 is FQGNSA. The CDR3 length is 13 residues. V was clipped by 5 bases and J by 10 bases, with 17 bases between them. CDR3 amino acids: CASSPGQSRTAFF. In DNA form, the CDR3 reads TGTGCCAGCAGCCCCGGACAGAGTCGGACAGCTTTCTTT.

The V call is TRBV19, the J call TRBJ2-4; D may be TRBD1 (6 bases). This CDR3 spans 14 amino acids. Germline values: CDR1 LNHDA, CDR2 SQIVND (reference sequence). V gave up 1 base and J gave up 9 bases, with 13 bases separating them. DNA for the CDR3: TGTGCCAGTAGTATAGCAAGCCGAGGGGGCATTCAGTACTTC. As protein: CASSIASRGGIQYF.

This rearrangement joins TRBV2 to TRBJ1-2, with D perhaps TRBD1 (6 bases). This CDR3 comprises 11 residues. V lost 6 bases to trimming and J lost 5 bases, with 7 bases between them. Germline values: CDR1 SNHLY, CDR2 FYNNEI. The CDR3 protein is CASRTGYGYTF. CDR3 nucleotide sequence: TGTGCCAGCAGGACAGGTTATGGCTACACCTTC.

The V and J genes are TRBV6-6 and TRBJ2-7, with a possible D match to TRBD1 (6 bases). The V gene lost 4 bases and the J gene lost 2 bases, with 12 bases spanning the gap. The CDR3 runs to 14 residues. Germline lookup yields CDR1 MNHNY and CDR2 SVGAGI (reference sequence). CDR3 residues: CASSLARGTYEQYF. The CDR3, as DNA: TGTGCCAGCAGTTTGGCCAGGGGAACCTACGAGCAGTACTTC.

This chain links TRBV7-6 with TRBJ2-3; TRBD2 aligns across 7 bases. V was pared by 1 base and J by 0 bases, with 7 bases of the junction left unmatched. Germline loops: CDR1 SGHVS, CDR2 FNYEAQ. This CDR3 region has 17 residues. CDR3 protein: CASSLGASGTSTDTQYF. The CDR3 nucleotides read TGTGCCAGCAGCTTAGGGGCTAGCGGTACTAGCACAGATACGCAGTATTTT.

This clone was counted between two and nine times. The chain combines TRBV4-3 with TRBJ1-4, with no clear D. Trimming removed 0 bases at V and 8 bases at J, with 10 bases between. CDR1 LGHNA and CDR2 YSLEER come from the germline V gene. The CDR3 runs to 14 residues. Here the CDR3 DNA reads TGCGCCAGCAGCCAAGATGGGGTAAGGGAAAAACTGTTTTTT. Amino acids: CASSQDGVREKLFF.

This clone was recorded only once. V usage is TRBV28 and J usage is TRBJ1-5; no clear D. Germline CDR1 reads MDHEN; CDR2 reads SYDVKM. The CDR3 totals 14 residues. V shed 5 bases and J shed 6 bases, with 14 bases lying between them. CDR3: CASSLISPAQPQHF. The DNA of the CDR3 is TGTGCCAGCAGTCTCATATCCCCCGCTCAGCCCCAGCATTTT.

CDR3 DNA: TGTGCCAGCAGCTCGAACAATCAGCCCCAGCATTTT. The encoded protein is CASSSNNQPQHF. V is TRBV28 and J is TRBJ1-5, with unresolved D. V was trimmed by 6 bases and J by 3 bases, leaving 6 bases between them. CDR3 size: 12 residues. Per germline, CDR1 MDHEN and CDR2 SYDVKM.

The chain carries TRBV27 and TRBJ2-4, with D maybe TRBD2 (5 bases). Germline V gene sequence: CDR1 MNHEY, CDR2 SMNVEV (reference sequence). V lost 5 bases, J lost 9 bases, and 14 bases lay in between. The CDR3 is 13 amino acids. CDR3 amino acids: CASSLHVEGIQYF. The DNA for the CDR3 is TGTGCCAGCAGTCTCCACGTAGAGGGCATTCAGTACTTC.

This chain connects TRBV5-1 to TRBJ2-1; 9 bases match TRBD2. The CDR3 length is 15 residues. Germline V gives CDR1 SGHRS, CDR2 YFSETQ. The trim removed 1 base at V and 6 bases at J, leaving 5 bases unmatched. CDR3 coding DNA: TGCGCCAGCAGCTTGCGTAGCGGGAGTCGCAATGAGCAGTTCTTC. The encoded protein is CASSLRSGSRNEQFF.

CDR3 sequence (DNA): TGTGCCAGCAGCTTAGTACCCTCTGGGGCCAACGTCCTGACTTTC. Translated: CASSLVPSGANVLTF. The gene calls are TRBV7-2 and TRBJ2-6, with no clear D. Trimming pared 1 base from V and 0 bases from J, leaving 4 bases between. The CDR3 is 15 residues long. Germline V lookup: CDR1 SGHTA, CDR2 FQGNSA.

The V and J genes are TRBV4-1 and TRBJ1-2; D call uncertain. CDR3 size: 15 residues. Per germline, CDR1 MGHRA and CDR2 YSYEKL. Trimming stripped 1 base from V and 8 bases from J, with 17 bases between. As DNA, the CDR3 is TGCGCCAGCAGCCAAGCGGGCGCCCCCAGCGGCGGCTACACCTTC. It yields the protein CASSQAGAPSGGYTF.

The chain combines TRBV18 with TRBJ2-4; no clear D. Trimming shortened V by 3 bases and J by 7 bases, and 7 bases separated the two germline ends. The germline V gene encodes CDR1 KGHSH and CDR2 LQKENI. The CDR3 runs to 12 residues. CDR3 nucleotide sequence: TGTGCCAGCTCACCTGGGCCCAACATTCAGTACTTC. Encoded protein: CASSPGPNIQYF. Full variable domain (rest looked up from reference TRBV18 and TRBJ2-4): NAGVMQNPRHLVRRRGQEARLRCSPMKGHSHVYWYRQLPEEGLKFMVYLQKENIIDESGMPKERFSAEFPKEGPSILRIQQVVRGDSAAYFCASSPGPNIQYFGAGTRLSVL.

The chain couples TRBV5-1 to TRBJ2-5, with D perhaps being TRBD1 or TRBD2 (6 bases each). Trimming removed 4 bases from V and 5 bases from J, with 18 bases in between. CDR1 and CDR2 from the germline V gene are SGHRS and YFSETQ. The CDR3 is 15 residues long. CDR3 bases: TGCGCCAGCAGCCATGGGGGGCAAGAGGCTGAGACCCAGTACTTC. Translated: CASSHGGQEAETQYF.

The chain joins TRBV15 to TRBJ2-7; possible D gene TRBD2, 7 bases. The germline V and J ends were trimmed by 8 bases and 0 bases, with 17 bases remaining between them. CDR1 LNHNV and CDR2 YYDKDF come from the germline V gene (reference sequence). This CDR3 has 15 amino acids. The CDR3 is CATARGRESSYEQYF. In nucleotides, the CDR3 is TGTGCCACCGCCCGGGGGCGGGAGAGCTCCTACGAGCAGTACTTC.